These 16 T cell receptor beta chains were all obtained from the same sample, sequenced in a study of blood T cell repertoires in COVID-19. Profiling relied on immunoSEQ multiplex PCR, and the TCRdb table lists in-frame clones only, not all of them. This sample has over 400,000 clones, with around 85% found just once. Sequenced material: peripheral blood. All receptors come from a human donor in a cohort sampled during active COVID-19.

This rearrangement joins TRBV11-3 to TRBJ2-3; the match to TRBD2 covers 14 bases. The CDR3 runs to 18 residues. J lost 1 base, V lost 5 bases, and 8 bases had no gene match. Germline CDR1 SGHNT, CDR2 YENEEA. The chain's CDR3 is CASSRGTSGRGGTDTQYF. The CDR3 DNA is TGTGCCAGCAGCCGTGGGACTAGCGGGAGAGGGGGCACAGATACGCAGTATTTT. Full variable domain (rest looked up from reference TRBV11-3 and TRBJ2-3): EAGVVQSPRYKIIEKKQPVAFWCNPISGHNTLYWYLQNLGQGPELLIRYENEEAVDDSQLPKDRFSAERLKGVDSTLKIQPAELGDSAVYLCASSRGTSGRGGTDTQYFGPGTRLTVL.

This chain connects TRBV30 to TRBJ2-7; 7 nucleotides agree with TRBD1. CDR3 length: 14 residues. Germline trimming cut 1 base from V and 2 bases from J; bases unmatched to any gene: 5. Looked up from germline, CDR1 is GTSNPN and CDR2 is SVGIG (reference sequence). The CDR3, as DNA: TGTGCCTGGAGTGGGGACAGTAAAACCTACGAGCAGTACTTC. This gives the protein CAWSGDSKTYEQYF.

The chain carries TRBV6-5 and TRBJ2-5; 7 nucleotides line up with TRBD1. Germline CDR1 MNHEY, CDR2 SVGAGI. With 7 bases clipped from V and 5 bases from J, the junction kept 10 bases outside the gene matches. The CDR3 length is 14 residues. The CDR3 loop reads CASKGASLWETQYF. CDR3 in DNA: TGTGCCAGCAAGGGGGCGTCGTTATGGGAGACCCAGTACTTC.

The rearrangement uses TRBV25-1 and TRBJ2-2; 12 bases agree with TRBD1. This CDR3 has 18 residues. The V and J ends lost 6 bases and 7 bases, in that order; junction bases with no gene match: 15. CDR1 is MGHDK and CDR2 is SYGVNS in the germline V gene. The CDR3 spells CASRDSIGTGGAIGELFF. The CDR3 coding sequence is TGTGCCAGCAGGGACTCGATCGGGACAGGGGGCGCGATCGGGGAGCTGTTTTTT.

Remarks on this clone: The same CDR3 is also encoded by other DNA sequences in this sample. The V and J genes are TRBV3-1 (or the pseudogene TRBV3-2) and TRBJ1-3; 7 bases are shared with TRBD1. Germline V CDR1 and CDR2: LGHDT, YNNKEL (reference sequence). With V trimmed by 5 bases and J by 1 base, 2 bases remained unmatched. This CDR3 has 14 residues. Written as DNA, the CDR3 is TGTGCCAGCAGCAGACAGGGATCTGGAAACACCATATATTTT. Its protein is CASSRQGSGNTIYF.

The V and J genes are TRBV10-3 and TRBJ2-7, with 7 bases aligning to TRBD2. V shed 2 bases and J 7 bases; nucleotides not matched to a gene: 8. Germline CDR1 and CDR2: ENHRY and SYGVKD. The CDR3 has 14 amino acids. In DNA, the CDR3 is TGTGCCATCAGTGAGGGCCTAGCGGACCATGAGCAGTACTTC. As protein: CAISEGLADHEQYF.

The genes are TRBV7-3 and TRBJ2-2; 9 positions match TRBD1. The CDR3 covers 17 residues. V gave up 0 bases and J gave up 4 bases; unmatched junction bases: 6. From germline, CDR1 is SGHTA and CDR2 FQGTGA. The chain's CDR3 is CASSLTSQGQGTGELFF. The CDR3 nucleotides are TGTGCCAGCAGCTTAACCTCCCAGGGACAGGGCACCGGGGAGCTGTTTTTT. The whole variable domain, filled in from reference TRBV7-3 and TRBJ2-2, reads GAGVSQTPSNKVTEKGKYVELRCDPISGHTALYWYRQSLGQGPEFLIYFQGTGAADDSGLPNDRFFAVRPEGSVSTLKIQRTERGDSAVYLCASSLTSQGQGTGELFFGEGSRLTVL.

This clone was found once. The CDR3 reads CASSAIRGTQPQHF. The CDR3 DNA reads as TGTGCCAGCAGCGCTATCAGGGGCACTCAGCCCCAGCATTTT. The V and J genes are TRBV3-1 (or the pseudogene TRBV3-2) and TRBJ1-5; a possible D gene is TRBD1 (6 bases). Germline V gene sequence: CDR1 LGHDT, CDR2 YNNKEL (reference sequence). This CDR3 has 14 residues. V lost 5 bases and J 6 bases, leaving 14 bases between the germline ends.

V usage is TRBV19 and J usage is TRBJ1-1; 9 nucleotides align to TRBD1. CDR1 LNHDA and CDR2 SQIVND come from the germline V gene (reference sequence). The CDR3 is made up of 19 amino acids. The V and J ends lost 4 bases and 0 bases, in that order; junction bases with no gene match: 15. The CDR3 spells CASSRRTGEFMIMNTEAFF. CDR3 nucleotide sequence: TGTGCCAGTAGTAGACGGACAGGGGAGTTTATGATTATGAACACTGAAGCTTTCTTT.

The chain links TRBV9 to TRBJ2-5; 10 nucleotides align to TRBD2. Germline-derived CDR1 and CDR2 are SGDLS and YYNGEE. Germline trimming cut 3 bases from V and 4 bases from J; bases unmatched to any gene: 6. This CDR3 has 15 residues. The CDR3 spells CASSASGRLRETQYF. CDR3 in DNA: TGTGCCAGCAGCGCTAGCGGGAGATTAAGAGAGACCCAGTACTTC.

The chain links TRBV19 to TRBJ2-2, with D unclear. Germline V CDR1 and CDR2: LNHDA, SQIVND (reference sequence). The CDR3 is 15 residues long. The ends were cut back, 7 bases at V and 0 bases at J, with 12 bases in the middle. CDR3 residues: CASKETGSNTGELFF. CDR3 nucleotide sequence: TGTGCCAGTAAAGAGACGGGTTCGAACACCGGGGAGCTGTTTTTT.

The sample holds one count of this clone. The gene calls are TRBV29-1 and TRBJ2-1, with 12 bases matching TRBD2. The junction had 11 bases not matched to a gene; V was cut back by 7 bases and J by 4 bases. CDR3 length: 16 residues. Per the germline V gene, CDR1 is SQVTM and CDR2 is ANQGSEA. The CDR3 region has the DNA TGCAGCGCCCGGACTAGCGGGATGGCTGGTTACAATGAGCAGTTCTTC. Translation: CSARTSGMAGYNEQFF.

The chain recombines TRBV30 with TRBJ2-5; 10 bases agree with TRBD1. The germline gives CDR1 GTSNPN, CDR2 SVGIG (reference sequence). The J segment lost 5 bases and the V segment lost 3 bases, leaving 3 bases of the junction unmatched. This CDR3 comprises 13 residues. The CDR3 DNA reads TGTGCCTGGAGGACAGGGGGCGTGGAGACCCAGTACTTC. Its translation is CAWRTGGVETQYF. Together with reference TRBV30 and TRBJ2-5, the CDR3 gives the full variable domain: SQTIHQWPATLVQPVGSPLSLECTVEGTSNPNLYWYRQAAGRGLQLLFYSVGIGQISSEVPQNLSASRPQDRQFILSSKKLLLSDSGFYLCAWRTGGVETQYFGPGTRLLVL.

Here the CDR3 reads CASRSTGGTSTEAFF. The CDR3 coding sequence is TGTGCCAGCAGGTCAACGGGGGGGACGAGCACTGAAGCTTTCTTT. The rearrangement uses TRBV7-8 and TRBJ1-1; possible D gene TRBD1, 5 bases. Trimming took 6 bases from V and 4 from J, leaving 18 bases between them. Germline-derived CDR1 and CDR2 are SGHVS and FQNEAQ. This CDR3 comprises 15 residues.

The rearrangement uses TRBV28 and TRBJ2-1; TRBD2 matches 13 bases. The trim removed 5 bases at V and 2 bases at J, leaving 3 bases unmatched. Germline-derived CDR1 and CDR2 are MDHEN and SYDVKM. The CDR3 totals 16 residues. The CDR3 DNA reads TGTGCCAGCAGTCCAGGACTAGCGGGAGCCTACAATGAGCAGTTCTTC. This encodes CASSPGLAGAYNEQFF.

V gene TRBV11-2 combines with J gene TRBJ1-1; 10 nucleotides match TRBD1. Germline CDR1 reads SGHAT; CDR2 reads FQNNGV. This CDR3 contains 14 residues. Trimming at V came to 5 bases and at J to 4 bases, leaving 4 bases not matched to a gene. In DNA, the CDR3 is TGTGCCAGCAGCGCGGGACAGGGGACCACTGAAGCTTTCTTT. It yields the protein CASSAGQGTTEAFF.